The clone carrying this TCR beta chain was recorded at least ten times. This sample is part of a study of T-cell memory formation after mild COVID-19. TCRdb recomputed calls from the 5' RACE reads with MiXCR, one row per CDR3 protein. Of a few hundred thousand distinct CDR3 sequences listed, approximately 15% are singletons. V dropped 5 bases and J dropped 0 bases, with 11 bases sitting between them. The CDR3 runs to 14 residues. The germline V gene has CDR1 SGHTA and CDR2 FQGNSA. Sequenced input: PBMCs or a T cell subset sorted from them (not recorded which). This TCR derives from a young man who had mild COVID-19 (a few samples of this study predate the infection). Cell type and time point are not known. V usage is TRBV7-2 and J usage is TRBJ2-7; no clear D gene. In DNA form, the CDR3 reads TGTGCCAGCAGCCCCCGGGCAGACTCCTACGAGCAGTACGTC. This sequence encodes CASSPRADSYEQYV.